Below are 32 T cell receptor beta chains sequenced from a single sample in a study of beta chain features in type 1 diabetes. The study reverse transcribed the entire isolated RNA, so it sequenced expressed TCRB transcripts. Assay used: immunoSEQ multiplex PCR; TCRdb lists only in-frame clones, some missing. Counted here are hundreds of thousands of clones, roughly a sixth occurring once; the ten biggest clones make up around 0.095%. The sequenced sample consisted of naive CD4+ T cells from blood. The source of these receptors is a man aged 18 to 30 in good health.

The chain uses TRBV28 and TRBJ2-1, with 7 bases fitting TRBD1. Germline-derived CDR1 and CDR2 are MDHEN and SYDVKM. The CDR3 totals 15 residues. The V and J ends lost 0 bases and 7 bases, in that order; junction bases with no gene match: 6. CDR3 in amino acids: CASSLWGQSRNEQFF. CDR3 nucleotides: TGTGCCAGCAGTTTATGGGGACAGAGTCGGAATGAGCAGTTCTTC.

This rearrangement joins TRBV7-2 to TRBJ1-1; no clear D gene. CDR1 is SGHTA, CDR2 FQGNSA, per germline. V lost 6 bases to trimming and J lost 2 bases, with 10 bases between them. The CDR3 consists of 13 residues. DNA of the CDR3: TGTGCCAGCAGTAGGGTCTATAACACTGAAGCTTTCTTT. Translation: CASSRVYNTEAFF.

A few counts support this clone. The genes are TRBV5-1 and TRBJ2-1; 9 bases are shared with TRBD1. The trim removed 1 base at V and 7 bases at J, leaving 9 bases unmatched. The CDR3 length is 16 residues. Per germline, CDR1 SGHRS and CDR2 YFSETQ. The CDR3 sequence is CASSLPQSGTGNEQFF. The CDR3 region has the DNA TGCGCCAGCAGCTTGCCCCAGTCCGGGACAGGGAATGAGCAGTTCTTC.

The rearrangement uses TRBV29-1 and TRBJ1-1; a possible D gene is TRBD1 (5 bases). The V end was cut by 4 bases, the J end by 0 bases, with 12 bases between. The CDR3 loop spans 14 amino acids. Germline CDR1 reads SQVTM; CDR2 reads ANQGSEA. CDR3 residues: CSVGIIGVNTEAFF. The CDR3 bases are TGCAGCGTTGGAATCATAGGGGTGAACACTGAAGCTTTCTTT.

This clone was seen a few times. This chain joins TRBV30 and TRBJ1-1; D perhaps matches TRBD1 (6 bases). Germline V gene sequence: CDR1 GTSNPN, CDR2 SVGIG (reference sequence). The CDR3 runs to 14 residues. Trimming left V 2 bases short and J 7 bases short, with 17 bases between. CDR3 bases: TGTGCCTGGAGTCCGGACAGCCCTTACCTTGAAGCTTTCTTT. The encoded protein is CAWSPDSPYLEAFF.

The V call is TRBV7-9, the J call TRBJ1-5; D may be TRBD1 (5 bases). The ends were cut back, 5 bases at V and 5 bases at J, with 16 bases in the middle. CDR1 and CDR2 from the germline V gene are SEHNR and FQNEAQ (reference sequence). The CDR3 spans 15 residues. The CDR3: CASSRGDEGYQPQHF. The CDR3 DNA reads TGTGCCAGCAGCCGAGGGGACGAAGGCTATCAGCCCCAGCATTTT.

A few counts support this clone. The rearrangement uses TRBV28 and TRBJ1-2, with TRBD1 identical over 10 bases. The CDR3 has 16 amino acids. Trimming took 4 bases from V and 8 from J; bases not matched to a gene: 13. From germline, CDR1 is MDHEN and CDR2 SYDVKM. CDR3 DNA sequence: TGTGCCAGCAGTTCCCCTCTTGGGACAGGGGTAGGAGGCTACACCTTC. The encoded protein is CASSSPLGTGVGGYTF.

There are a few counts of this clone. The chain links TRBV9 to TRBJ2-4, with 8 bases lining up with TRBD1. Unmatched junction bases numbered 7, after V lost 0 bases and J lost 11 bases. The CDR3 has 14 amino acids. Germline CDR1 SGDLS, CDR2 YYNGEE. The CDR3 DNA sequence: TGTGCCAGCAGCGTAGCTGGGACAGGTGTAGTTCAGTACTTC. It codes for CASSVAGTGVVQYF.

This clone turned up a few times. The rearrangement joins TRBV30 to TRBJ1-1, with no clear D. There are 14 residues in the CDR3. The ends were cut back, 4 bases at V and 2 bases at J, with 14 bases in the middle. Germline CDR1 reads GTSNPN; CDR2 reads SVGIG (reference sequence). Here the CDR3 DNA reads TGTGCCTGGAAGAGGAGGGATCCTAACACTGAAGCTTTCTTT. Translated, it gives CAWKRRDPNTEAFF. The full variable domain, its missing parts supplied by reference TRBV30 and TRBJ1-1, is SQTIHQWPATLVQPVGSPLSLECTVEGTSNPNLYWYRQAAGRGLQLLFYSVGIGQISSEVPQNLSASRPQDRQFILSSKKLLLSDSGFYLCAWKRRDPNTEAFFGQGTRLTVV.

In its sample, this clone was seen a few times. The chain links TRBV7-2 to TRBJ1-6, with D perhaps matching TRBD1 (5 bases). CDR3 size: 16 residues. The V gene lost 4 bases and the J gene lost 15 bases, with 25 bases spanning the gap. Germline CDR1 and CDR2: SGHTA and FQGNSA. The CDR3 region has the DNA TGTGCCAGCAGCTCCTTGGGAGGGACCTTTTTCACCGACCTCCACTTT. It is translated as CASSSLGGTFFTDLHF.

In the case of this clone: At one of its ends the junction is not consistent with the germline gene, which may arise from a read error. The J gene is TRBJ2-7, the V gene TRBV6-5; D is unresolved. Germline CDR1 is MNHEY and CDR2 is SVGAGI. The CDR3 runs 11 residues. The CDR3 nucleotides read TGTGCCATCAGTACAACCTACGAGCAGTACTTC. It yields the protein CAISTTYEQYF.

This clone showed up just a few times. The V and J genes are TRBV21-1 and TRBJ2-3; TRBD2, as called in the table, went unchecked against the DNA. TRBV21-1 is marked as a pseudogene. CDR3 size: 17 residues. Here the CDR3 reads CASSKGVAEIGTDTQYF. CDR3 nucleotide sequence: TGTGCCAGCAGCAAAGGTGTAGCGGAAATAGGTACAGATACGCAGTATTTT.

This chain connects TRBV6-6 to TRBJ1-5; D is undetermined. This CDR3 is 9 amino acids long. Trimming pared 10 bases from V and 6 bases from J, leaving 4 bases between. CDR1 and CDR2 (germline): MNHNY, SVGAGI (reference sequence). The DNA of the CDR3 is TGTGCCACAGGTCAGCCCCAGCATTTT. Its protein product is CATGQPQHF.

The rearrangement links TRBV15 to TRBJ1-1, with no clear D. CDR3 length: 13 residues. Germline CDR1 and CDR2: LNHNV and YYDKDF (reference sequence). V was cut by 0 bases and J by 8 bases, with 10 bases left in between. The CDR3, as DNA: TGTGCCACCAGCAGAGACCCGCAAGCCGAAGCTTTCTTT. This encodes CATSRDPQAEAFF.

This clone was detected only a few times. The chain employs TRBV30 and TRBJ1-5, with unresolved D. Germline CDR1 reads GTSNPN; CDR2 reads SVGIG (reference sequence). The CDR3 is 14 residues long. The ends were cut back, 1 base at V and 5 bases at J, with 12 bases in the middle. Written as DNA, the CDR3 is TGTGCCTGGAGTGAGGGCGCCACCGATCAGCCCCAGCATTTT. This encodes CAWSEGATDQPQHF.

This clone was detected a few times. This chain uses TRBV9 with TRBJ2-2; D not certain. The CDR3 is 13 amino acids. V lost 0 bases, J lost 6 bases, and 6 bases lay in between. CDR1 is SGDLS, CDR2 YYNGEE, per germline. The DNA of the CDR3 is TGTGCCAGCAGCGTAGCTGACGCCGGGGAGCTGTTTTTT. It is translated as CASSVADAGELFF.

V is TRBV11-2 and J is TRBJ1-2; unclear D gene. The germline gives CDR1 SGHAT, CDR2 FQNNGV. This CDR3 region has 13 residues. Trimming removed 4 bases at V and 5 bases at J, with 11 bases between. The CDR3 protein is CASSSRLGYGYTF. The CDR3 DNA reads as TGTGCCAGCAGCTCGCGATTGGGTTATGGCTACACCTTC.

V usage is TRBV30 and J usage is TRBJ1-3; D call uncertain. The CDR3 is 12 residues long. Germline V gives CDR1 GTSNPN, CDR2 SVGIG (reference sequence). Deletions cut 2 bases from V and 8 bases from J, with 10 bases between. The CDR3 is CAWSSSRDTIYF. CDR3 sequence (DNA): TGTGCCTGGAGTTCCTCGAGGGACACCATATATTTT.

This clone has a single count. The rearrangement joins TRBV18 to TRBJ2-2; 8 bases are shared with TRBD1. This CDR3 contains 17 residues. Trimming removed 0 bases from V and 4 bases from J; junction bases left unmatched: 7. Germline-derived CDR1 and CDR2 are KGHSH and LQKENI. The CDR3 here is CASSPPSQGARTGELFF. Here the CDR3 DNA reads TGTGCCAGCTCACCACCGTCCCAGGGGGCGCGCACCGGGGAGCTGTTTTTT.

The V call is TRBV7-9, the J call TRBJ1-2; no clear D gene. Per germline, CDR1 SEHNR and CDR2 FQNEAQ (reference sequence). The CDR3 is made up of 11 amino acids. Trimming took off 3 bases at V and 8 bases at J, with 7 bases between the two ends. The CDR3 DNA reads as TGTGCCAGCAGCTTCCAGGCAGGCTACACCTTC. Its translation: CASSFQAGYTF.

This chain uses TRBV7-2 with TRBJ1-5; D might be TRBD1 (5 bases). The CDR3 runs 14 residues. Trimming took 5 bases from V and 1 from J, leaving 9 bases between them. Germline CDR1 and CDR2: SGHTA and FQGNSA. DNA for the CDR3: TGTGCCAGCAGCCCTCGGGGCAGCAATCAGCCCCAGCATTTT. Its translation: CASSPRGSNQPQHF.

The chain combines TRBV5-1 with TRBJ1-1, with a possible D match to TRBD1 (5 bases). The CDR3 spans 15 residues. V dropped 7 bases and J dropped 3 bases, with 19 bases sitting between them. CDR1 is SGHRS, CDR2 YFSETQ, per germline. The CDR3: CASALEEGTYTEAFF. The CDR3, as DNA: TGCGCCAGCGCTCTGGAGGAGGGGACCTACACTGAAGCTTTCTTT. Drawing the rest from reference TRBV5-1 and TRBJ1-1, the complete variable domain is KAGVTQTPRYLIKTRGQQVTLSCSPISGHRSVSWYQQTPGQGLQFLFEYFSETQRNKGNFPGRFSGRQFSNSRSEMNVSTLELGDSALYLCASALEEGTYTEAFFGQGTRLTVV.

This sequence joins TRBV7-2 and TRBJ2-1; a possible D gene is TRBD2 (5 bases). The V gene's germline CDR1 is SGHTA and CDR2 FQGNSA. CDR3 size: 12 residues. Trimming stripped 5 bases from V and 12 bases from J, with 14 bases between. The CDR3 protein is CASSLQLGRQFF. The CDR3 coding sequence is TGTGCCAGCAGCCTCCAACTAGGGAGGCAGTTCTTC.

This clone was seen only a few times. The chain carries TRBV29-1 and TRBJ2-7, with D uncertain. The CDR3 has 13 residues. The V gene lost 7 bases and the J gene lost 2 bases, with 15 bases spanning the gap. CDR1 is SQVTM and CDR2 is ANQGSEA in the germline V gene. Here the CDR3 reads CSGRPAGTYEQYF. For the CDR3, the DNA is TGCAGCGGTCGGCCAGCTGGGACCTACGAGCAGTACTTC.

Remarks on this clone: The same CDR3 can be traced to other DNA sequences in this sample. The gene calls are TRBV30 and TRBJ1-2, with D uncertain. The ends were cut back, 0 bases at V and 4 bases at J, with 12 bases in the middle. Germline V CDR1 and CDR2: GTSNPN, SVGIG (reference sequence). The CDR3 totals 14 residues. The DNA of the CDR3 is TGTGCCTGGAGTGTACTCGGGTTAACCTATGGCTACACCTTC. The encoded protein is CAWSVLGLTYGYTF.

This clone was observed a few times. CDR3 residues: CASSPVGTRRTDTQYF. The CDR3 coding sequence is TGTGCCAGCAGTCCGGTTGGTACTCGGCGCACAGATACGCAGTATTTT. The gene calls are TRBV28 and TRBJ2-3, with D unresolved. Trimming cost V 5 bases and J 1 base, with 16 bases left between them. There are 16 residues in the CDR3. CDR1 and CDR2 (germline): MDHEN, SYDVKM.

This chain links TRBV10-3 with TRBJ2-5; 8 bases match TRBD2. The CDR3 spans 14 residues. Germline V lookup: CDR1 ENHRY, CDR2 SYGVKD. With 4 bases clipped from V and 5 bases from J, the junction kept 6 bases outside the gene matches. CDR3 sequence reads: CAISGTSFGETQYF. The CDR3 DNA reads as TGTGCCATCAGTGGGACTAGCTTCGGGGAGACCCAGTACTTC.

The chain links TRBV7-2 to TRBJ1-2; the match to TRBD1 covers 8 bases. Germline V gives CDR1 SGHTA, CDR2 FQGNSA. The CDR3 contains 13 residues. V lost 8 bases, J lost 5 bases, and 7 bases stayed unmatched. DNA of the CDR3: TGTGCCAGCCTGACAGGGGCGCGGTATGGCTACACCTTC. It specifies CASLTGARYGYTF.

This chain uses TRBV4-2 with TRBJ2-7; D is unclear. There are 15 residues in the CDR3. Per germline, CDR1 LGHNA and CDR2 YNFKEQ. Trimming left V 0 bases short and J 2 bases short, with 11 bases between. The CDR3 DNA reads TGTGCCAGCAGCCAAGATAAGTACGCTGCCTACGAGCAGTACTTC. Protein sequence: CASSQDKYAAYEQYF.

This clone was picked up a small number of times. DNA for the CDR3: TGTGCCTGGAGTCCCAAGGAGAATCAGCCCCAGCATTTT. This encodes CAWSPKENQPQHF. The chain has TRBV30 and TRBJ1-5, with unresolved D. The CDR3 loop spans 13 amino acids. Germline CDR1 reads GTSNPN; CDR2 reads SVGIG (reference sequence). V shed 2 bases and J shed 4 bases, with 9 bases lying between them.

The chain links TRBV9 to TRBJ2-3; no clear D. The CDR3 contains 14 residues. Germline CDR1 reads SGDLS; CDR2 reads YYNGEE. Trimming stripped 0 bases from V and 1 base from J, with 6 bases between. DNA of the CDR3: TGTGCCAGCAGCGTAGGCCCCCGCACAGATACGCAGTATTTT. Protein sequence: CASSVGPRTDTQYF.

The chain has TRBV27 and TRBJ2-1, with TRBD2 matching over 8 bases. The CDR3 runs 16 residues. Trimming cost V 3 bases and J 8 bases; bases outside gene matches: 12. CDR1 and CDR2 (germline): MNHEY, SMNVEV (reference sequence). As DNA, the CDR3 is TGTGCCAGCAGTTTGGCGCCGGGACTAGGGGTCGATGAGCAGTTCTTC. Translating it yields CASSLAPGLGVDEQFF.